The 19 T cell receptor beta chains presented below share a single source sample, sequenced in a study of cytomegalovirus exposure and HLA in healthy donors. The PCR employed 60 Vbeta primers together with 13 Jbeta primers. Sequencing was performed with immunoSEQ multiplex PCR; in TCRdb, only in-frame clones are kept and a portion is missing. The sample carries 130,000 to 150,000 clones, approximately 80% recorded once. The sequencing input was PBMCs. The receptors originated from a woman between 18 and 29 years old in good health and CMV-seropositive.

This sequence joins TRBV6-1 and TRBJ1-2, with D unresolved. Germline lookup yields CDR1 MNHNS and CDR2 SASEGT. Trimming took 2 bases from V and 10 from J, leaving 14 bases between them. This CDR3 spans 13 amino acids. Here the CDR3 DNA reads TGTGCCAGCAGTGAATTACATCATAATGTCTACACCTTC. It translates to CASSELHHNVYTF.

V gene TRBV5-1 combines with J gene TRBJ2-7; the match to TRBD1 covers 9 bases. The V gene's germline CDR1 is SGHRS and CDR2 YFSETQ. The J segment lost 5 bases and the V segment lost 0 bases, leaving 6 bases of the junction unmatched. This CDR3 is 15 amino acids long. The CDR3 is CASSLGDRERNEQYF. In DNA form, the CDR3 reads TGCGCCAGCAGCTTGGGGGACAGGGAGAGGAACGAGCAGTACTTC.

The chain joins TRBV7-8 to TRBJ1-1; 8 bases align to TRBD1. This CDR3 has 15 residues. Germline V CDR1 and CDR2: SGHVS, FQNEAQ. V lost 5 bases to trimming and J lost 3 bases; unmatched junction nucleotides: 8. CDR3 in DNA: TGTGCCAGCAGCCTTCACAGGGGGTTTGACACTGAAGCTTTCTTT. Translating it yields CASSLHRGFDTEAFF.

The V gene is TRBV9, the J gene TRBJ1-3; 10 bases are a match to TRBD1. The CDR3 is made up of 18 amino acids. Trimming took 0 bases from V and 5 from J; bases not matched to a gene: 11. Germline V lookup: CDR1 SGDLS, CDR2 YYNGEE. The CDR3 reads CASSVAPASTGGRNTIYF. The CDR3 DNA follows: TGTGCCAGCAGCGTAGCCCCCGCGTCGACAGGGGGCAGAAACACCATATATTTT. Full variable domain (rest looked up from reference TRBV9 and TRBJ1-3): DSGVTQTPKHLITATGQRVTLRCSPRSGDLSVYWYQQSLDQGLQFLIQYYNGEERAKGNILERFSAQQFPDLHSELNLSSLELGDSALYFCASSVAPASTGGRNTIYFGEGSWLTVV.

The chain joins TRBV5-1 to TRBJ2-7; D is perhaps TRBD2 (6 bases). CDR1 is SGHRS, CDR2 YFSETQ, per germline. CDR3 length: 15 residues. Trimming removed 2 bases from V and 0 bases from J, with 12 bases in between. In DNA form, the CDR3 reads TGCGCCAGCAGCTTTAGGGACGGGAGCTCCTACGAGCAGTACTTC. It codes for CASSFRDGSSYEQYF.

The gene calls are TRBV7-2 and TRBJ2-7; TRBD2 might be the D (5 bases). Germline assignment: CDR1 SGHTA and CDR2 FQGNSA. V was cut by 5 bases and J by 7 bases, with 18 bases left in between. This CDR3 contains 14 residues. The CDR3 is CASSRSGALGEQYF. The CDR3 DNA is TGTGCCAGCAGCAGGAGCGGAGCCCTGGGGGAGCAGTACTTC. The full variable domain, completed using reference TRBV7-2 and TRBJ2-7, is GAGVSQSPSNKVTEKGKDVELRCDPISGHTALYWYRQSLGQGLEFLIYFQGNSAPDKSGLPSDRFSAERTGGSVSTLTIQRTQQEDSAVYLCASSRSGALGEQYFGPGTRLTVT.

The chain couples TRBV7-9 to TRBJ2-7, with 12 bases that match TRBD1. The ends lost 1 base at V and 6 bases at J; junction bases unmatched: 7. The CDR3 contains 16 residues. Per germline, CDR1 SEHNR and CDR2 FQNEAQ (reference sequence). CDR3 bases: TGTGCCAGCAGCTTAGGTACCGGGACAGGGGGCATCGAGCAGTACTTC. This gives the protein CASSLGTGTGGIEQYF.

The chain has TRBV7-9 and TRBJ2-6, with 10 bases identical to TRBD1. Trimming cost V 4 bases and J 2 bases; bases outside gene matches: 8. Germline V gene lookup returns CDR1 SEHNR and CDR2 FQNEAQ (reference sequence). This CDR3 contains 18 residues. The CDR3, as DNA: TGTGCCAGCAGCTCCCGGACAGGGGGTGTTACTGGGGCCAACGTCCTGACTTTC. Its protein product is CASSSRTGGVTGANVLTF.

CDR3: CASSQTGSLSGYTF. The DNA for the CDR3 is TGTGCCAGCAGCCAAACAGGGTCGCTATCTGGCTACACCTTC. V usage is TRBV11-2 and J usage is TRBJ1-2; TRBD1 might be the D (6 bases). CDR1 and CDR2 from the germline V gene are SGHAT and FQNNGV. The CDR3 has 14 amino acids. V was pared by 5 bases and J by 7 bases, with 17 bases between.

V is TRBV15 and J is TRBJ1-1; D unresolved. The CDR3 contains 15 residues. V was pared by 0 bases and J by 2 bases, with 10 bases between. CDR1 and CDR2 from the germline V gene are LNHNV and YYDKDF (reference sequence). This CDR3 reads CATSRESSGNTEAFF. For the CDR3, the DNA is TGTGCCACCAGCAGAGAATCTAGTGGCAACACTGAAGCTTTCTTT.

The V call is TRBV5-4, the J call TRBJ2-7; D is unresolved. With 0 bases removed from V and 2 bases from J, the gap between germline ends came to 6 bases. The CDR3 consists of 13 residues. Germline V gene sequence: CDR1 SGHNT, CDR2 YYREEE (reference sequence). CDR3 DNA: TGTGCCAGCAGCTTGGATGGCCCCTACGAGCAGTACTTC. It is translated as CASSLDGPYEQYF.

This clone was detected a few times. The J gene is TRBJ1-3, the V gene TRBV5-1; no firm D call. Per the germline V gene, CDR1 is SGHRS and CDR2 is YFSETQ. Trimming pared 4 bases from V and 2 bases from J, leaving 13 bases between. The CDR3 runs 15 residues. The CDR3 DNA is TGCGCCAGCAGCCCCGAGGGTGGCCCTGGAAACACCATATATTTT. Translation: CASSPEGGPGNTIYF.

This chain connects TRBV5-4 to TRBJ2-2, with TRBD2 matching over 8 bases. CDR3 length equals 15 residues. CDR1 and CDR2 from the germline V gene are SGHNT and YYREEE (reference sequence). V was pared by 0 bases and J by 7 bases, with 5 bases of the junction left unmatched. CDR3 sequence: CASSLASGRGGELFF. The DNA for the CDR3 is TGTGCCAGCAGCTTGGCCAGCGGGAGAGGCGGGGAGCTGTTTTTT.

The gene calls are TRBV10-3 and TRBJ1-3; 9 nucleotides match TRBD1. The CDR3 length is 16 residues. Germline CDR1 is ENHRY and CDR2 is SYGVKD. The trim removed 4 bases at V and 2 bases at J, leaving 6 bases unmatched. The CDR3, as DNA: TGTGCCATCAGTGGGGCCGACAGGGGGGCTGGAAACACCATATATTTT. Amino acids: CAISGADRGAGNTIYF.

The chain uses TRBV5-4 and TRBJ1-2; 9 bases are a match to TRBD1. The CDR3 runs 13 residues. The trim removed 4 bases at V and 8 bases at J, leaving 6 bases unmatched. Looked up from germline, CDR1 is SGHNT and CDR2 is YYREEE (reference sequence). As DNA, the CDR3 is TGTGCCAGCAGCCAACAGGGGGCGCGGGGCTACACCTTC. Amino acid sequence: CASSQQGARGYTF.

This chain connects TRBV6-1 to TRBJ2-3; D perhaps matches TRBD2 (7 bases). CDR3 length: 15 residues. CDR1 is MNHNS, CDR2 SASEGT, per germline. V was trimmed by 1 base and J by 1 base, leaving 9 bases between them. The CDR3 sequence is CASSEEGGGTDTQYF. CDR3 DNA sequence: TGTGCCAGCAGTGAAGAGGGGGGGGGCACAGATACGCAGTATTTT.

The chain combines TRBV2 with TRBJ2-5; the match to TRBD2 covers 13 bases. This CDR3 has 17 amino acids. J was trimmed by 3 bases and V by 0 bases; bases with no gene match: 4. Germline V gene sequence: CDR1 SNHLY, CDR2 FYNNEI. CDR3 region: CASSEAGLAGNEETQYF. DNA of the CDR3: TGTGCCAGCAGTGAAGCGGGACTAGCGGGAAATGAAGAGACCCAGTACTTC.

DNA of the CDR3: TGTGCCAGCAGTGAATTCAGATCTCAGTACGAGCAGTACTTC. Translating gives CASSEFRSQYEQYF. The chain carries TRBV2 and TRBJ2-7; D remains unclear. This CDR3 region has 14 residues. The germline CDR1 and CDR2 sequences are SNHLY and FYNNEI. The V end lost 2 bases, the J end lost 4 bases, and 12 bases lay between the germline ends.

V and J are TRBV7-9 and TRBJ2-1; TRBD1 matches at 8 bases. Trimming took 4 bases from V and 8 from J; bases not matched to a gene: 7. CDR3 length equals 14 residues. The germline gives CDR1 SEHNR, CDR2 FQNEAQ (reference sequence). CDR3 sequence (DNA): TGTGCCAGCAGCTCAATGGACAGGGCCGATGAGCAGTTCTTC. Its protein is CASSSMDRADEQFF.